This T cell receptor beta chain was profiled in a study of regulatory T cells in long-lasting Graves disease. Overall study findings and caveats: Thyroid tissue went unstudied; only peripheral blood was examined.

Construction of the TCR beta libraries employed iRepertoire HTBI primers in conjunction with Arm-PCR of CDR3 regions. TCRdb ran MiXCR on the multiplex PCR reads and lists one entry per CDR3 protein. The table lists about 310,000 distinct CDR3 sequences, 22% of them singletons. In this sample, this clonotype turned up many times. Its antigen is currently unknown. Time point reported: persistent/refractory GD, antithyroid drugs over 5 years with positive TRAb. Scientists built the TCR library using RNA that was extracted from PBMCs. This clonotype originated in a female donor with Graves disease. The sequencing here drew on peripheral blood mononuclear cells (PBMCs), taken when the disease was refractory, from a patient treated with antithyroid drugs.

This CDR3 is CAAGMTGEREQYF. CDR3 DNA sequence: TGTGCCGCTGGCATGACAGGGGAGCGCGAGCAGTACTTC. The chain carries TRBV2 and TRBJ2-7; 8 nucleotides match TRBD1. The CDR3 length is 13 residues. The V and J ends lost 11 bases and 6 bases, in that order; junction bases with no gene match: 12. Germline assignment: CDR1 SNHLY and CDR2 FYNNEI.